A selection of T cell receptor beta chains follows, all from one sample in a study of beta chain features in type 1 diabetes. Data came from immunoSEQ multiplex PCR; TCRdb stores just in-frame clones and leaves some out. The data contain 300,000 or so clones, 14% of them singletons. Sequenced input: naive CD4+ T cells from blood. The source of these receptors is a man aged 30 to 39 with type 1 diabetes. Each CDR3 is given with its conserved first and last residue. The D gene is left open where the match is weak. Part of the rows lack a size; the others show once, few, many or a class for expanded clones.

cdr3_nt cdr3_aa clone_size v_call d_call j_call
TGCGCCAGCAGGAGGACAAGGGACAGCTACGAGCAGTACTTC CASRRTRDSYEQYF - TRBV5-1 TRBD1 TRBJ2-7
TGTGCCAGCAGTGATGACATTATCGCCAAAAACATTCAGTACTTC CASSDDIIAKNIQYF - TRBV25-1 - TRBJ2-4
TGCGCCAGCAGCTTTACAGAGAACTATGGCTACACCTTC CASSFTENYGYTF - TRBV5-1 - TRBJ1-2
TGTGCCAGCAGCTTAACCCCGATAGCGGGAGCGCAGTATTTT CASSLTPIAGAQYF - TRBV7-3 TRBD2 TRBJ2-3
TGTGCCAGCAGTTCGGACACTTATCAGCCCCAGCATTTT CASSSDTYQPQHF - TRBV28 - TRBJ1-5
TGTGCCAGCAGCTTCAGGGGGCTTCAGCCCCAGCATTTT CASSFRGLQPQHF few TRBV7-2 TRBD1 TRBJ1-5
TGTGCCAGCAGCTTTGAATCGAGAGCCACGCAGTATTTT CASSFESRATQYF - TRBV7-9 - TRBJ2-3
TGTGCCAGCAGCTTCGCTAGCCTCACCGGGGAGCTGTTTTTT CASSFASLTGELFF few TRBV7-2 - TRBJ2-2
TGTGCCAGCAAAGGGGGGGGAGGCGGCACAGATACGCAGTATTTT CASKGGGGGTDTQYF - TRBV5-4 - TRBJ2-3
TGTGCCAGCAGCTTAGGGCTAGCGGGTTACGAGCAGTACTTC CASSLGLAGYEQYF - TRBV11-2 TRBD2 TRBJ2-7
TGCGCCAGCAGCCAACGACTAGCGGGAGTCCCTAACCAAGAGACCCAGTACTTC CASSQRLAGVPNQETQYF - TRBV4-1 TRBD2 TRBJ2-5
TGTGCCAGCAGCTTAGCCCCCAGCTCCTACGAGCAGTACTTC CASSLAPSSYEQYF few TRBV7-8 - TRBJ2-7
TGCGCCAGCAGCCAAGGACTAGCGGGAGTATACGAGCAGTACTTC CASSQGLAGVYEQYF - TRBV4-3 TRBD2 TRBJ2-7
TGTGCCTGGATCCCCCCCCTTCGTCTAGCGGGCCCGGGGACCCAGTACTTC CAWIPPLRLAGPGTQYF few TRBV30 TRBD2 TRBJ2-5
TGTGCCAGCAGCCGAGACAGGCAAGAGACCCAGTACTTC CASSRDRQETQYF - TRBV7-3 - TRBJ2-5
TGCGCCAGCAGCTTGGGACTAGCGGTAAAAGAGACCCAGTACTTC CASSLGLAVKETQYF - TRBV5-1 TRBD2 TRBJ2-5
TGTGCCAGCAGTTACACAGGGAATAGCAATCAGCCCCAGCATTTT CASSYTGNSNQPQHF few TRBV6-5 - TRBJ1-5
TGTGCCAGCAGCTTTACTAGCGGGAGAGACGAGCAGTACTTC CASSFTSGRDEQYF - TRBV7-9 TRBD2 TRBJ2-7
TGTGCCAGCAGCCGCGGGACTAGCGGGAGCCTCGAGCAGTACTTC CASSRGTSGSLEQYF - TRBV5-4 TRBD2 TRBJ2-7
TGTGCCAGCAGTTTACCCCCCGGGGGAGGAGGGCAGCCCCAGCATTTT CASSLPPGGGGQPQHF few TRBV28 - TRBJ1-5
TGCAGCGGGGCCATTCAGACCGGGGAGCTGTTTTTT CSGAIQTGELFF few TRBV29-1 - TRBJ2-2
TGTGCCAGCAGCTTCGGGTCGGAGACCCAGTACTTC CASSFGSETQYF few TRBV7-9 - TRBJ2-5
TGTGCCAGCAGTGGACAGGTACTATACAATGAGCAGTTCTTC CASSGQVLYNEQFF - TRBV2 - TRBJ2-1
TGTGCCAGCAGCGTCCCCGGACTAGCGGGAGTGAAGGAGCAGTTCTTC CASSVPGLAGVKEQFF few TRBV7-2 TRBD2 TRBJ2-1
TGTGCCAGTAGTATAATCCAGAGCAATCAGCCCCAGCATTTT CASSIIQSNQPQHF few TRBV19 - TRBJ1-5
TGCGCCAGCAGCCAAGGGGGCAGGGGAGCTAGCTATGGCTACACCTTC CASSQGGRGASYGYTF - TRBV4-3 - TRBJ1-2
TGTGCCAGCAGCAAAATCGATCCTAGTCCTAGCACAGATACGCAGTATTTT CASSKIDPSPSTDTQYF few TRBV21-1 - TRBJ2-3
TGCGCCAGCAGCGTAAGACAGGTCGGGACAGATACGCAGTATTTT CASSVRQVGTDTQYF few TRBV5-1 - TRBJ2-3
TGTGCCAGCTCACCACTGGGGCAGAAGGAGCTGTTTTTT CASSPLGQKELFF - TRBV18 - TRBJ2-2
TGCGCCAGCAGCTTGGTCCCCACTGATACGCAGTATTTT CASSLVPTDTQYF - TRBV5-1 - TRBJ2-3
TGTGCCAGCAGCTCGAGGTACTTGGACACTGAAGCTTTCTTT CASSSRYLDTEAFF - TRBV7-8 - TRBJ1-1
TGTGCCAGCAGCCGAGGACTAGCGGGATTAAGCTCCTACGAGCAGTACTTC CASSRGLAGLSSYEQYF - TRBV5-4 TRBD2 TRBJ2-7
TGTGCCAGCAGCTTTCCCGGACAGGGGGATACGCAGTATTTT CASSFPGQGDTQYF - TRBV5-6 TRBD1 TRBJ2-3
TGTGCCAGCAGTTACAGGGGGGAAGAGACCCAGTACTTC CASSYRGEETQYF - TRBV5-4 TRBD1 TRBJ2-5
TGTGCCACCAGCAGGGGGCTAGCGGGAGGGTCCTACAATGAGCAGTTCTTC CATSRGLAGGSYNEQFF - TRBV15 TRBD2 TRBJ2-1
TGTGCCAGCAGCTCTACAGGGGTATTGTCCTACGAGCAGTACTTC CASSSTGVLSYEQYF - TRBV7-9 TRBD1 TRBJ2-7
TGCACCAGCAGGCGGACTAGCGGGAGGCCTCATTTGGGGGAGCTGTTTTTT CTSRRTSGRPHLGELFF - TRBV1 - TRBJ2-2
TGTGCCTGGAGTCCAGCGGGAGTGGCAGATACGCAGTATTTT CAWSPAGVADTQYF few TRBV30 TRBD2 TRBJ2-3
TGTGCCAGCAGCGCGCGACTTTTTCCCTACGAGCAGTACTTC CASSARLFPYEQYF - TRBV7-2 - TRBJ2-7
TGTGCCAGCAGTTTCAGTGGGAGGAGCCAGTTAGAGACCCAGTACTTC CASSFSGRSQLETQYF - TRBV28 - TRBJ2-5
TGTGCCAGCAGAACGGCCGGGACAGATAACACTGAAGCTTTCTTT CASRTAGTDNTEAFF - TRBV28 TRBD1 TRBJ1-1
TGTGCCAGCAGTCGGGCTAGCGGGTGGAATGAGCAGTTCTTC CASSRASGWNEQFF - TRBV14 TRBD2 TRBJ2-1
TGCGCCAGCAGCTTGGAGGCAGGGCCTAACTATGGCTACACCTTC CASSLEAGPNYGYTF - TRBV5-1 - TRBJ1-2
TGTGCCAGCAGCTTCCGGGACAGGGAGGAAGGCTACACCTTC CASSFRDREEGYTF - TRBV7-9 TRBD1 TRBJ1-2
TGTGCCAGCAGCCCCGATTCGACAGGGAGGAGGCCCCAGTACTTC CASSPDSTGRRPQYF - TRBV7-9 - TRBJ2-5
TGTGCCAGTAGGTTAGCGGGAGGATCCACCGGGGAGCTGTTTTTT CASRLAGGSTGELFF - TRBV19 TRBD2 TRBJ2-2
TGTGCCAGCAGCGTCGGAGCGGACCGACAAACCTACGAGCAGTACTTC CASSVGADRQTYEQYF few TRBV9 - TRBJ2-7
TGTGCCAGCAGTGAAGCGCTTCATGGAGGTTCCTCCTACGAGCAGTACTTC CASSEALHGGSSYEQYF - TRBV6-1 - TRBJ2-7
TGTGCCAGCGGACTAGCGGCCCAAGAGACCCAGTACTTC CASGLAAQETQYF - TRBV28 TRBD2 TRBJ2-5
TGTGCCAGCAGTTTAAGACTGGCAGAGAAAGAAGAGACCCAGTACTTC CASSLRLAEKEETQYF few TRBV6-5 - TRBJ2-5
TGTGCCACCAGCTCACATCGCCCGAGACTAGCGACGGAGACCCAGTACTTC CATSSHRPRLATETQYF - TRBV15 TRBD2 TRBJ2-5
TGTGCCAGCAGCTTAGCGCGCGGGGTTGTCACCGGGGAGCTGTTTTTT CASSLARGVVTGELFF few TRBV7-2 - TRBJ2-2
TGCAGCGTTGGAACAGGAGAGGATGAGCAGTTCTTC CSVGTGEDEQFF few TRBV29-1 - TRBJ2-1
TGTGCCAGCAGCTGGGAAGGTAGCGGGAGCGGCCAGCAGTACTTC CASSWEGSGSGQQYF - TRBV7-2 TRBD2 TRBJ2-7
TGTGCCACTCAGGGGGCGTCTAACTATGGCTACACCTTC CATQGASNYGYTF - TRBV6-1 TRBD1 TRBJ1-2
TGTGCCAGCAGTGTACGGGAGAGGGGCACTGAAGCTTTCTTT CASSVRERGTEAFF few TRBV2 - TRBJ1-1
TGTGCCACCAGCAGAGGGGCTAGCGGGAGGGGCTACAATGAGCAGTTCTTC CATSRGASGRGYNEQFF - TRBV15 TRBD2 TRBJ2-1
TGTGCCAGCTCACCTTCCACAGGGTACTACGAGCAGTACTTC CASSPSTGYYEQYF - TRBV18 - TRBJ2-7